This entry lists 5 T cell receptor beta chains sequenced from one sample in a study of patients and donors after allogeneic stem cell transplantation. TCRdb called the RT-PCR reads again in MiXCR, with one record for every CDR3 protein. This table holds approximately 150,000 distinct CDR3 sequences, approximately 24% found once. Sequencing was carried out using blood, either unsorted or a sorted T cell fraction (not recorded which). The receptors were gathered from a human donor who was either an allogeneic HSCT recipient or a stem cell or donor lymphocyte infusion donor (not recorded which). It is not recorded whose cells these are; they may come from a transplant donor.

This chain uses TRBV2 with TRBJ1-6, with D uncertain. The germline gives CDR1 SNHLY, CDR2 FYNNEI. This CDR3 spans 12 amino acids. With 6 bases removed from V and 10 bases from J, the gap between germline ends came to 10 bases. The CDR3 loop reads CASREMNSPLHF. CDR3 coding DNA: TGTGCCAGCAGGGAGATGAACTCACCCCTCCACTTT.

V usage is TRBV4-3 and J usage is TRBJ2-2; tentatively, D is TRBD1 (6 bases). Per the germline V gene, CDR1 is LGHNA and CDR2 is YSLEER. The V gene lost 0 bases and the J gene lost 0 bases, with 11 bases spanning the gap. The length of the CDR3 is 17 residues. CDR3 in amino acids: CASSQERGHPNTGELFF. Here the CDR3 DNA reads TGCGCCAGCAGCCAAGAAAGGGGACACCCGAACACCGGGGAGCTGTTTTTT.

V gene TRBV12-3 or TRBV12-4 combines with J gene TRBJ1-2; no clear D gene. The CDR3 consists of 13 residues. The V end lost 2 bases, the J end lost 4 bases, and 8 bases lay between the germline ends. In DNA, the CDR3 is TGTGCCAGCAGTTTACTTACACGCTATGGCTACACCTTC. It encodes CASSLLTRYGYTF.

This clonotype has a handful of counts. CDR3 region: CSVDQGGNYGYTF. As DNA, the CDR3 is TGCAGCGTTGATCAAGGGGGAAACTATGGCTACACCTTC. This chain uses TRBV29-1 with TRBJ1-2; D perhaps matches TRBD1 (6 bases). The CDR3 is made up of 13 amino acids. Germline CDR1 is SQVTM and CDR2 is ANQGSEA. V lost 3 bases and J lost 2, with 10 bases in between.

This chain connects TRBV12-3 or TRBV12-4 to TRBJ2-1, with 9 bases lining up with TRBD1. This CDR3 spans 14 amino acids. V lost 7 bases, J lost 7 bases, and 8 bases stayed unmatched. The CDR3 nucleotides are TGTGCCAGCAAGCCGGGACAGGGACGAAATGAGCAGTTCTTC. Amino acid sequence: CASKPGQGRNEQFF.